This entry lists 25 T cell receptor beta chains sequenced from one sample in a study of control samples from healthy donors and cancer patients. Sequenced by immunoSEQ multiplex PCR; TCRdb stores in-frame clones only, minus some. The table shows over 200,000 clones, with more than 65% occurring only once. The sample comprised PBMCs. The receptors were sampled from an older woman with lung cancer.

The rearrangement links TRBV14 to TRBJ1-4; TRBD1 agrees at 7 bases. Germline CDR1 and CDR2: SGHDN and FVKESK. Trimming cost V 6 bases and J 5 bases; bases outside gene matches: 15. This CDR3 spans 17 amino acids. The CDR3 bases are TGTGCCAGCAGGGGCCGGGACAGTTATCAGCGGAATGAAAAACTGTTTTTT. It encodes CASRGRDSYQRNEKLFF.

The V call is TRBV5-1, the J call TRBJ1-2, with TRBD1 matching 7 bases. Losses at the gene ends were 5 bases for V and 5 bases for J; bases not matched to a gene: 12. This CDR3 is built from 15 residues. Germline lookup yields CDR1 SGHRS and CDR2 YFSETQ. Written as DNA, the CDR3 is TGCGCCAGCAGGGACCTCCGGGACAGCTCTTATGGCTACACCTTC. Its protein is CASRDLRDSSYGYTF.

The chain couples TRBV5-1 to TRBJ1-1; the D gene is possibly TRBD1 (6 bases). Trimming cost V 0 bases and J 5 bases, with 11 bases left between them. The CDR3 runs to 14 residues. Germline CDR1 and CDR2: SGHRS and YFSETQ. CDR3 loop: CASSLVTGTTEAFF. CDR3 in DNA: TGCGCCAGCAGCTTGGTGACAGGTACGACTGAAGCTTTCTTT.

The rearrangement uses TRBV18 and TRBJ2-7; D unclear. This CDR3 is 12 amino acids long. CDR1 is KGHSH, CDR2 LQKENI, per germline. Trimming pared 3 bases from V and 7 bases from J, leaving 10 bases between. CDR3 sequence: CASSPVLGEQYF. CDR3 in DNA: TGTGCCAGCTCACCTGTCCTGGGGGAGCAGTACTTC.

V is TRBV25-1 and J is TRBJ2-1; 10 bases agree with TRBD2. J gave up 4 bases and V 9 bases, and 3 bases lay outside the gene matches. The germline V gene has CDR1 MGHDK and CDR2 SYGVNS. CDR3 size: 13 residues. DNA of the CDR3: TGTGCCAGTTCTAGCGGGGGATACAATGAGCAGTTCTTC. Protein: CASSSGGYNEQFF.

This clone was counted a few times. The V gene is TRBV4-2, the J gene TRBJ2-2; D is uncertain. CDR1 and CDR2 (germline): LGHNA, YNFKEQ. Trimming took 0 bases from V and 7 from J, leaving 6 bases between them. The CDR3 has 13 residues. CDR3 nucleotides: TGTGCCAGCAGCCAAGATCAATTCGGGGAGCTGTTTTTT. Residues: CASSQDQFGELFF.

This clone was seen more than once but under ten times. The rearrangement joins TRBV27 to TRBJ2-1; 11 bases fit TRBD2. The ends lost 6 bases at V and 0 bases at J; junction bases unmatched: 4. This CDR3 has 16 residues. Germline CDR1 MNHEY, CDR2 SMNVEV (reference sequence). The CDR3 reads CASRWGLAASYNEQFF. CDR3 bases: TGTGCCAGCAGGTGGGGACTAGCGGCCTCCTACAATGAGCAGTTCTTC.

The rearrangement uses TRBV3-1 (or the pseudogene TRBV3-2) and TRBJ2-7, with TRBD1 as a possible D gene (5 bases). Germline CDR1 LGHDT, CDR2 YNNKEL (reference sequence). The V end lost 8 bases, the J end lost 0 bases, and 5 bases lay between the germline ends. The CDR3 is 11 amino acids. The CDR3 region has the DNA TGTGCCAGCGGGGCCTCCTACGAGCAGTACTTC. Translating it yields CASGASYEQYF.

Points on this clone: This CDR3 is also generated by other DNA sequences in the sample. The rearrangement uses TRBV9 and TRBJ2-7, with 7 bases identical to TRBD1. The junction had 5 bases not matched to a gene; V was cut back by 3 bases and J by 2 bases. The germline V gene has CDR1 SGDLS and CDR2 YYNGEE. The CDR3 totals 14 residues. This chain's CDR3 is CASSARTGTYEQYF. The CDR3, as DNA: TGTGCCAGCAGCGCCCGGACAGGCACCTACGAGCAGTACTTC.

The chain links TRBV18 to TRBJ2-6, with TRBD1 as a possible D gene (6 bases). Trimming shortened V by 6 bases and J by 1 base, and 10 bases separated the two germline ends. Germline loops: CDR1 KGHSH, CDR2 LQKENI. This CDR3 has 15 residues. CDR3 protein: CASSLQGSGANVLTF. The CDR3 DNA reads TGTGCCAGCTCGCTGCAGGGGTCTGGGGCCAACGTCCTGACTTTC.

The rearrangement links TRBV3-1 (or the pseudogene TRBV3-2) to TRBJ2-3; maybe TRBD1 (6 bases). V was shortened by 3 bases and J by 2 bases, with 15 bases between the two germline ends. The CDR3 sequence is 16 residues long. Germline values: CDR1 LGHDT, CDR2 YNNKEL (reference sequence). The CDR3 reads CASSQTDRYFTDTQYF. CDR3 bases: TGTGCCAGCAGCCAGACGGACAGATATTTCACAGATACGCAGTATTTT.

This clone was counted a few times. CDR3 sequence (DNA): TGTGCCAGCAGCTTTAAAGGGGGAGGCCGCCGCGCAGATACGCAGTATTTT. Translation gives CASSFKGGGRRADTQYF. The rearrangement uses TRBV7-9 and TRBJ2-3; D may be TRBD1 or TRBD2 (6 bases each). Germline CDR1 SEHNR, CDR2 FQNEAQ (reference sequence). The CDR3 spans 17 residues. The V end was cut by 3 bases, the J end by 4 bases, with 20 bases between.

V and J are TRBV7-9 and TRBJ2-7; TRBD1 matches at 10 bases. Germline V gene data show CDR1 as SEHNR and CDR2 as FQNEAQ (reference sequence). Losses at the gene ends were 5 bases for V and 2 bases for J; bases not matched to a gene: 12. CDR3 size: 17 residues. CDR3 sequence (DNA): TGTGCCAGCAGCCCAAACCAGGGGGGGACAGGGGCCTACGAGCAGTACTTC. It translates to CASSPNQGGTGAYEQYF.

Written as DNA, the CDR3 is TGTGCCAGCAGCTTAGGTGTGTGGGGTTACAATGAGCAGTTCTTC. The encoded protein is CASSLGVWGYNEQFF. V usage is TRBV7-3 and J usage is TRBJ2-1; D is uncertain. With 2 bases removed from V and 4 bases from J, the gap between germline ends came to 12 bases. The CDR3 covers 15 residues. Germline V gives CDR1 SGHTA, CDR2 FQGTGA. The full variable domain, rest sourced from reference TRBV7-3 and TRBJ2-1, is GAGVSQTPSNKVTEKGKYVELRCDPISGHTALYWYRQSLGQGPEFLIYFQGTGAADDSGLPNDRFFAVRPEGSVSTLKIQRTERGDSAVYLCASSLGVWGYNEQFFGPGTRLTVL.

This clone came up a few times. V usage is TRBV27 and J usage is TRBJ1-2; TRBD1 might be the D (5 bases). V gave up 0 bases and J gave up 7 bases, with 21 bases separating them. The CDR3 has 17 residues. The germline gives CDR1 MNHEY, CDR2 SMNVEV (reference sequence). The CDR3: CASSLSVAGGALAGYTF. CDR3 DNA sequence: TGTGCCAGCAGTTTATCCGTCGCTGGCGGGGCCCTAGCTGGCTACACCTTC.

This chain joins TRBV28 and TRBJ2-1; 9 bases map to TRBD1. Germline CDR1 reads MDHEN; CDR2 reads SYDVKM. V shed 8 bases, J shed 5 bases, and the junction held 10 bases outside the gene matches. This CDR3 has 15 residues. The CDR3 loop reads CASVRGGQGHNEQFF. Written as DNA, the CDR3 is TGTGCCAGCGTGCGCGGGGGACAGGGCCACAATGAGCAGTTCTTC.

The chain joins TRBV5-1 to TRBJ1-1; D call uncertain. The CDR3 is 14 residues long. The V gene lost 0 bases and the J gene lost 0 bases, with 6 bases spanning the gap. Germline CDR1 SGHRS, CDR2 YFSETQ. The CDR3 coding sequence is TGCGCCAGCAGCTTGGCCACATTGAACACTGAAGCTTTCTTT. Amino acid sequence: CASSLATLNTEAFF.

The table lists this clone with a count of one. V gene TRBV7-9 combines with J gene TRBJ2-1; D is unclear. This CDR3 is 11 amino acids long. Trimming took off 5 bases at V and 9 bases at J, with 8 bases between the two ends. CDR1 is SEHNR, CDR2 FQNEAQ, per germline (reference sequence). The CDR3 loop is CASSPKSEQFF. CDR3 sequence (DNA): TGTGCCAGCAGCCCTAAAAGTGAGCAGTTCTTC. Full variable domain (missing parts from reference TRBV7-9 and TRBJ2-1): DTGVSQNPRHKITKRGQNVTFRCDPISEHNRLYWYRQTLGQGPEFLTYFQNEAQLEKSRLLSDRFSAERPKGSFSTLEIQRTEQGDSAMYLCASSPKSEQFFGPGTRLTVL.

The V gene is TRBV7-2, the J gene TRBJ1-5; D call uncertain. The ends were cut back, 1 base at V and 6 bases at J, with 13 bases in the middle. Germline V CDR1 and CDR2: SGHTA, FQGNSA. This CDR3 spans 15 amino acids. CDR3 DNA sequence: TGTGCCAGCAGCTTAGGCATCGGGTGGGCTCAGCCCCAGCATTTT. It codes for CASSLGIGWAQPQHF. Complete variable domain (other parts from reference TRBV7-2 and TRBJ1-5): GAGVSQSPSNKVTEKGKDVELRCDPISGHTALYWYRQSLGQGLEFLIYFQGNSAPDKSGLPSDRFSAERTGGSVSTLTIQRTQQEDSAVYLCASSLGIGWAQPQHFGDGTRLSIL.

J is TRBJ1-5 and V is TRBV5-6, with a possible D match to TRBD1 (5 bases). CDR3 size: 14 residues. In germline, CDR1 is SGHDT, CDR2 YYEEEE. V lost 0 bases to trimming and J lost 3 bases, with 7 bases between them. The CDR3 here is CASSLGQYNQPQHF. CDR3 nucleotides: TGTGCCAGCAGCTTGGGACAGTACAATCAGCCCCAGCATTTT.

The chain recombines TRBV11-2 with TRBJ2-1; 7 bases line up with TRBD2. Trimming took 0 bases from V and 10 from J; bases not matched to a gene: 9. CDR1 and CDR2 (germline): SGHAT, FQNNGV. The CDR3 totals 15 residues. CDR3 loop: CASSLDYGLADEQFF. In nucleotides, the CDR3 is TGTGCCAGCAGCTTAGATTACGGGCTAGCGGACGAGCAGTTCTTC.

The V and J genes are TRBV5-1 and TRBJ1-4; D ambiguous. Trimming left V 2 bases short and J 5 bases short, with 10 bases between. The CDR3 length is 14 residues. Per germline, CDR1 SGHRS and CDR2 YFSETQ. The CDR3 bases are TGCGCCAGCAGCTTCCTAACCCCCAATGAAAAACTGTTTTTT. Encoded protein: CASSFLTPNEKLFF.

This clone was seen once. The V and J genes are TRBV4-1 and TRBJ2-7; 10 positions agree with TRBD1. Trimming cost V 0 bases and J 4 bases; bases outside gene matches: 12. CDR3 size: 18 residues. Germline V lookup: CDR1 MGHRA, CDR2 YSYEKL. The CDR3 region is CASSQDPPPTGGQYEQYF. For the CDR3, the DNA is TGCGCCAGCAGCCAAGACCCCCCTCCGACAGGGGGCCAATACGAGCAGTACTTC.

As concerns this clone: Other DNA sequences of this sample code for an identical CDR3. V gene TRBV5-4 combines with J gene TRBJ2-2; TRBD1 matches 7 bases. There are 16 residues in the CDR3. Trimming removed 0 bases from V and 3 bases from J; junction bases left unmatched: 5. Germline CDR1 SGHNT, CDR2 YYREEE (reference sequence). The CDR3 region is CASSLGQGRYTGELFF. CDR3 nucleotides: TGTGCCAGCAGCTTGGGACAGGGTAGATACACCGGGGAGCTGTTTTTT.

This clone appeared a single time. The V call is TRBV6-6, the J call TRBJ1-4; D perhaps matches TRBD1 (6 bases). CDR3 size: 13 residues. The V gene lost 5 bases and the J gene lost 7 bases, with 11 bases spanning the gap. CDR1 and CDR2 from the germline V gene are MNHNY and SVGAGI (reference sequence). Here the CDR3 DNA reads TGTGCCAGCAGTACAGGGCTGGGTGAAAAACTGTTTTTT. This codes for CASSTGLGEKLFF.